This T cell receptor (beta chain) was documented in a study of shared clonotypes between healthy human individuals. Study-level findings and limits: An effect of sequencing depth on clonotype sharing among donors was expected.

The data were produced by immunoSEQ multiplex PCR, yet TCRdb's version contains in-frame clones alone and is incomplete. Found here are some 630,000 clones, approximately 79% of them singletons; the top ten hold approximately 1.8%. Comments on this clone: What it binds is unknown.

Sequencing was performed on memory CD4+ T cells sorted from blood. Subset indicated: CD45RA-negative fraction. The receptor was isolated from a woman between 25 and 40 years old in good health.

CDR3 sequence reads: CASSVDRVQETQYF. Here the CDR3 DNA reads TGTGCCAGCAGCGTAGACAGGGTCCAAGAGACCCAGTACTTC. The chain combines TRBV9 with TRBJ2-5, with D perhaps TRBD1 (6 bases). Germline V gene data show CDR1 as SGDLS and CDR2 as YYNGEE. This CDR3 has 14 residues. The V end was cut by 0 bases, the J end by 1 base, with 7 bases between.